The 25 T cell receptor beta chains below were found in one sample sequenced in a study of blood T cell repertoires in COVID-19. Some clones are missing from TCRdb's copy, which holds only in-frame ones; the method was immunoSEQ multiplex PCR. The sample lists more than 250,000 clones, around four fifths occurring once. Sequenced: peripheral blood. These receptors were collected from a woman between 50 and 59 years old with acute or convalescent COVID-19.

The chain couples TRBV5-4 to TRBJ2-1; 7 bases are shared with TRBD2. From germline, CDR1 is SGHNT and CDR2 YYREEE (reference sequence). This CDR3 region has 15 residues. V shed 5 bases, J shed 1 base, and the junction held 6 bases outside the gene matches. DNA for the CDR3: TGTGCCAGCAGGAAGGGAGGGCCGTCCTACAATGAGCAGTTCTTC. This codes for CASRKGGPSYNEQFF.

This CDR3 reads CAWSVRWGLAGGDNEQFF. The CDR3 nucleotides are TGTGCCTGGAGTGTACGGTGGGGACTAGCGGGAGGTGACAATGAGCAGTTCTTC. The chain recombines TRBV30 with TRBJ2-1; 15 bases are shared with TRBD2. This CDR3 spans 18 amino acids. Germline CDR1 and CDR2: GTSNPN and SVGIG (reference sequence). Trimming took 0 bases from V and 5 from J; bases not matched to a gene: 8. The variable domain in full, with the rest retrieved from reference TRBV30 and TRBJ2-1, is SQTIHQWPATLVQPVGSPLSLECTVEGTSNPNLYWYRQAAGRGLQLLFYSVGIGQISSEVPQNLSASRPQDRQFILSSKKLLLSDSGFYLCAWSVRWGLAGGDNEQFFGPGTRLTVL.

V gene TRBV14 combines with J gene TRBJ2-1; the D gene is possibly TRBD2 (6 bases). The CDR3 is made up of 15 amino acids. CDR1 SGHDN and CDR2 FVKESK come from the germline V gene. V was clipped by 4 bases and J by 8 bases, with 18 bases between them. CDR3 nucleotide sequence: TGTGCCAGCAGCCTGCCCCTGGAGGGGTTGGATGAGCAGTTCTTC. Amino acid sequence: CASSLPLEGLDEQFF. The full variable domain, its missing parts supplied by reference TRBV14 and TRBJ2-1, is EAGVTQFPSHSVIEKGQTVTLRCDPISGHDNLYWYRRVMGKEIKFLLHFVKESKQDESGMPNNRFLAERTGGTYSTLKVQPAELEDSGVYFCASSLPLEGLDEQFFGPGTRLTVL.

The CDR3 sequence is CASSRGLDTRELFF. CDR3 DNA: TGTGCCAGCAGCCGAGGACTGGATACCAGGGAGCTGTTTTTT. The chain recombines TRBV3-1 (or the pseudogene TRBV3-2) with TRBJ2-2; D perhaps matches TRBD2 (5 bases). The CDR3 runs to 14 residues. Germline loops: CDR1 LGHDT, CDR2 YNNKEL (reference sequence). Trimming left V 4 bases short and J 9 bases short, with 15 bases between.

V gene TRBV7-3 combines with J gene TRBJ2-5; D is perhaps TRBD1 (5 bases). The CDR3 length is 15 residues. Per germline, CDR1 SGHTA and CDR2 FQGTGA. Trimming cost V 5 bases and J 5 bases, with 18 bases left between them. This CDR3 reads CASSIDSNAGETQYF. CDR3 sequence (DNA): TGTGCCAGCAGCATAGACAGCAACGCAGGGGAGACCCAGTACTTC.

In nucleotides, the CDR3 is TGTGCCTGGAGTGGACTAGCGGTAGCCAAAAACATTCAGTACTTC. Translation gives CAWSGLAVAKNIQYF. The chain has TRBV30 and TRBJ2-4; 9 bases align to TRBD2. The germline gives CDR1 GTSNPN, CDR2 SVGIG (reference sequence). CDR3 length: 15 amino acids. J gave up 0 bases and V 1 base, and 1 base lay outside the gene matches.

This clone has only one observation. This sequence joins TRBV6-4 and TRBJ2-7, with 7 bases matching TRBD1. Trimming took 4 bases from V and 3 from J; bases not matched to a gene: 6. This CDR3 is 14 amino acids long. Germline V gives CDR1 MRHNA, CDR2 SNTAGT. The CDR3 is CASSGGTEHYEQYF. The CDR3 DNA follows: TGTGCCAGCAGTGGGGGGACAGAACACTACGAGCAGTACTTC.

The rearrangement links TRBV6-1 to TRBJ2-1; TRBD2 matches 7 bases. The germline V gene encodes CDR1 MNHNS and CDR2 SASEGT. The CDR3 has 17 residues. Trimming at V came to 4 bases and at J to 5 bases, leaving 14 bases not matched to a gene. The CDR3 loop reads CASSALPARGVNNEQFF. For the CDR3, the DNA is TGTGCCAGCAGTGCCCTCCCCGCCCGGGGGGTAAACAATGAGCAGTTCTTC.

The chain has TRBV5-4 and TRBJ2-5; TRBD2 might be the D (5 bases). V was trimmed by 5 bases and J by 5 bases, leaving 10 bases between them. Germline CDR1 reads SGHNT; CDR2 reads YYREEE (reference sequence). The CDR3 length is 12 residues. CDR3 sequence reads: CASRSGLETQYF. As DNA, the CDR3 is TGTGCCAGCAGATCCGGACTGGAGACCCAGTACTTC.

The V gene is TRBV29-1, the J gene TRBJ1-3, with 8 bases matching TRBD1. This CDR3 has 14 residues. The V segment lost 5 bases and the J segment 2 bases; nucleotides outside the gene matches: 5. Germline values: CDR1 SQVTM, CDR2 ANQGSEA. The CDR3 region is CSVLTGDAGNTIYF. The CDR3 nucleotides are TGCAGCGTTTTGACAGGGGACGCTGGAAACACCATATATTTT.

The CDR3 region is CASSQDWETSGGSYEQYV. The CDR3 DNA sequence: TGCGCCAGCAGCCAAGATTGGGAGACTAGCGGGGGATCCTACGAGCAGTACGTC. V and J are TRBV4-1 and TRBJ2-7; 12 bases align to TRBD2. V gave up 0 bases and J gave up 1 base; unmatched junction bases: 7. Germline CDR1 and CDR2: MGHRA and YSYEKL. The CDR3 runs to 18 residues.

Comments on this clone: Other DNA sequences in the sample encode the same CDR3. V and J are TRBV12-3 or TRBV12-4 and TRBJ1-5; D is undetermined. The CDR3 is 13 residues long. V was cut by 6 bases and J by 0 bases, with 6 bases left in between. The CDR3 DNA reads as TGTGCCAGCAGCCCCAGTAGCAATCAGCCCCAGCATTTT. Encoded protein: CASSPSSNQPQHF.

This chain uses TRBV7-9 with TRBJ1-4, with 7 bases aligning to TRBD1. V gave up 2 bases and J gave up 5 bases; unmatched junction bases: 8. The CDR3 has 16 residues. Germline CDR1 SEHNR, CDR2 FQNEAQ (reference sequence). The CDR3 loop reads CASSLRSGGGNEKLFF. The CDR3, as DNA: TGTGCCAGCAGCTTACGATCAGGGGGAGGCAATGAAAAACTGTTTTTT.

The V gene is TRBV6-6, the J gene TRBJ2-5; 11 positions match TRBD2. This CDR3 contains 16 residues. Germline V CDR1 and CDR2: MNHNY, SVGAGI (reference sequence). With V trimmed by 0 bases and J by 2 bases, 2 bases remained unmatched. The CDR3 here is CASSYSLAGGQETQYF. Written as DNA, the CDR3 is TGTGCCAGCAGTTACTCCCTAGCGGGGGGACAAGAGACCCAGTACTTC.

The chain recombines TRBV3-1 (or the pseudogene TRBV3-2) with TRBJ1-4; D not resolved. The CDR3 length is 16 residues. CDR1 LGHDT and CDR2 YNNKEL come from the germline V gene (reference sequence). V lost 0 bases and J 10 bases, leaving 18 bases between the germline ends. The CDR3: CASSQEVSAGVGKLFF. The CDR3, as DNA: TGTGCCAGCAGCCAAGAGGTATCGGCAGGCGTCGGAAAACTGTTTTTT.

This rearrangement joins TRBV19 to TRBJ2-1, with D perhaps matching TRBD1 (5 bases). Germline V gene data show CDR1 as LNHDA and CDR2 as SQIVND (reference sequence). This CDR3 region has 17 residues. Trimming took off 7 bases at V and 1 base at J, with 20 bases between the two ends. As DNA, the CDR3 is TGTGCCAGTACCCCAGGGTCCAGCCGAGTATCCTACAATGAGCAGTTCTTC. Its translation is CASTPGSSRVSYNEQFF.

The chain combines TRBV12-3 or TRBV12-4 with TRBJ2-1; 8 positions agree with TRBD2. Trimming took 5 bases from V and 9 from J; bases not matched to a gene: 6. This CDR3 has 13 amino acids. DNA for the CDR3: TGTGCCAGCAGTGAAGGACTAGCTGGTGAGCAGTTCTTC. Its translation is CASSEGLAGEQFF.

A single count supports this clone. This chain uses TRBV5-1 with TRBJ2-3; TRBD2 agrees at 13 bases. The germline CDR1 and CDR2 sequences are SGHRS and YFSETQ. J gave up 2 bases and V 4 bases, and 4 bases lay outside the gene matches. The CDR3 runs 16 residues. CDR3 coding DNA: TGCGCCAGCAGCCCCGGACTAGCGGGGGACACAGATACGCAGTATTTT. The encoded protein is CASSPGLAGDTDTQYF.

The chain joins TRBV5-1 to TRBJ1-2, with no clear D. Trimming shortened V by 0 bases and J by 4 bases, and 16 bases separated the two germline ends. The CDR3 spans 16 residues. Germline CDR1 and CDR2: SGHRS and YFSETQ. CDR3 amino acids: CASSLAEGTHGYGYTF. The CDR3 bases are TGCGCCAGCAGCTTGGCTGAGGGAACTCACGGCTATGGCTACACCTTC.

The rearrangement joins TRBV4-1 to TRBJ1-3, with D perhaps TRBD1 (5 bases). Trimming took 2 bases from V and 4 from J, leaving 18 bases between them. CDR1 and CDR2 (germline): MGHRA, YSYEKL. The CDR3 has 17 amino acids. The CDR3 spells CASSQTPASGDGNTIYF. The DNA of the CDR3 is TGCGCCAGCAGCCAAACTCCCGCCTCGGGGGACGGAAACACCATATATTTT.

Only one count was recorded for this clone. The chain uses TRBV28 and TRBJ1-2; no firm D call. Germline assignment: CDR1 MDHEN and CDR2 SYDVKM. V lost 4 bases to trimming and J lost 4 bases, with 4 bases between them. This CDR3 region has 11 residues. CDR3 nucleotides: TGTGCCAGCAGTTCCATCTATGGCTACACCTTC. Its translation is CASSSIYGYTF.

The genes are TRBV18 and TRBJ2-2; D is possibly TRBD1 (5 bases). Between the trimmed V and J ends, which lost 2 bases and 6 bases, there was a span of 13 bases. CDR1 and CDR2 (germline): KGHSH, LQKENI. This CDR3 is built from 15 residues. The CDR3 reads CASSPARVGSGELFF. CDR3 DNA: TGTGCCAGCTCACCAGCCAGGGTCGGATCCGGGGAGCTGTTTTTT.

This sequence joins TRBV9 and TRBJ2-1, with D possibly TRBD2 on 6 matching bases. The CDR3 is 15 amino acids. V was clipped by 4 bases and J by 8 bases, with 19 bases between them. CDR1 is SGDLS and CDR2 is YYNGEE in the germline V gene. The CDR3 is CASSTRDSLYDEQFF. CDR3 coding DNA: TGTGCCAGCAGCACCCGGGACTCCCTCTATGATGAGCAGTTCTTC.

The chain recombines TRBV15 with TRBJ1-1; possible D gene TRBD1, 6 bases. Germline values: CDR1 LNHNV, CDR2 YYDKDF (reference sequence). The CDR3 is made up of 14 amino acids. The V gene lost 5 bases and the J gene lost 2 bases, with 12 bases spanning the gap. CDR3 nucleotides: TGTGCCACCAGCCCCGGGGGGCTAAACACTGAAGCTTTCTTT. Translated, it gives CATSPGGLNTEAFF.

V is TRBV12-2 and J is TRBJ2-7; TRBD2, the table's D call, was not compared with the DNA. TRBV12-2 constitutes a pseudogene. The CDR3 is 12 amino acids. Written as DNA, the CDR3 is TGTGCAAGTCGCCCGAGTTCCTACGAGCAGTACTTC. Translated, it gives CASRPSSYEQYF.